This is a list of T cell receptor beta chains from one sample in a study of cytomegalovirus exposure and HLA in healthy donors. Libraries were prepared by immunoSEQ multiplex PCR; TCRdb keeps only in-frame clonotypes and omits some of them. This sample has more than 130,000 clones, with about 91% found just once. Sample: PBMCs. The source is a young woman in good health and CMV-seropositive. The CDR3 runs from the conserved cysteine through the conserved F or W. A D gene is named only where the DNA matches it firmly. Clone size is stated in some rows and not others, as once, few, many or a class when expanded.

v_call: TRBV28; j_call: TRBJ1-3; clone_size: .; d_call: .; cdr3_nt: TGTGCCAGCAGTCTCAGGGGAAACACCATATATTTT; cdr3_aa: CASSLRGNTIYF
v_call: TRBV13; j_call: TRBJ2-5; clone_size: once; d_call: TRBD2; cdr3_nt: TGTGCCAGCAGTGGTTCGGGACTAGCGGGAGGGGAGACCCAGTACTTC; cdr3_aa: CASSGSGLAGGETQYF
v_call: TRBV9; j_call: TRBJ2-3; clone_size: .; d_call: .; cdr3_nt: TGTGCCAGCAGCCCGCGGGACAGCGGGACAGATACGCAGTATTTT; cdr3_aa: CASSPRDSGTDTQYF
v_call: TRBV29-1; j_call: TRBJ2-5; clone_size: .; d_call: TRBD1; cdr3_nt: TGCAGCGTTGATAACGGACAGGGACTGTCACAAGAGACCCAGTACTTC; cdr3_aa: CSVDNGQGLSQETQYF
v_call: TRBV28; j_call: TRBJ2-7; clone_size: .; d_call: TRBD2; cdr3_nt: TGTGCCAGCAGACTAGGGGAGGGACTAGCGGGGGCCGAGCAGTACTTC; cdr3_aa: CASRLGEGLAGAEQYF
v_call: TRBV10-1; j_call: TRBJ2-3; clone_size: once; d_call: TRBD2; cdr3_nt: TGCGCCAGCAGCCCGGGACTAGCGGGAGGTACTAGCACAGATACGCAGTATTTT; cdr3_aa: CASSPGLAGGTSTDTQYF
v_call: TRBV5-1; j_call: TRBJ2-7; clone_size: .; d_call: TRBD1; cdr3_nt: TGCGCCAGCTGCAAGGAGGATGGACAGGGCAGCGAGCAGTACTTC; cdr3_aa: CASCKEDGQGSEQYF
v_call: TRBV9; j_call: TRBJ2-3; clone_size: .; d_call: .; cdr3_nt: TGTGCCAGCAGCGGCGCCACTAGCCCTCAAGGAGATACGCAGTATTTT; cdr3_aa: CASSGATSPQGDTQYF
v_call: TRBV7-9; j_call: TRBJ1-1; clone_size: .; d_call: TRBD1; cdr3_nt: TGTGCCAGCAGCTCTAACCGGGACAGGGGTGAAGCTTTCTTT; cdr3_aa: CASSSNRDRGEAFF
v_call: TRBV27; j_call: TRBJ2-3; clone_size: .; d_call: .; cdr3_nt: TGTGCCAGCAGTCGTTCGGTTTCCCCCACAGATACGCAGTATTTT; cdr3_aa: CASSRSVSPTDTQYF
v_call: TRBV11-3; j_call: TRBJ2-3; clone_size: .; d_call: .; cdr3_nt: TGTGCCAGCAGCTTAGGCGGGGACCTCGTGACAGATACGCAGTATTTT; cdr3_aa: CASSLGGDLVTDTQYF
v_call: TRBV7-8; j_call: TRBJ2-6; clone_size: .; d_call: .; cdr3_nt: TGTGCCAGCAGTCGGTCTGACTCTGGGGCCAACGTCCTGACTTTC; cdr3_aa: CASSRSDSGANVLTF
v_call: TRBV7-9; j_call: TRBJ2-7; clone_size: .; d_call: TRBD1; cdr3_nt: TGTGCCAGCAGCTTACCCGGGACAGGGGGTGGGGAGCAGTACTTC; cdr3_aa: CASSLPGTGGGEQYF
v_call: TRBV27; j_call: TRBJ1-2; clone_size: .; d_call: TRBD1; cdr3_nt: TGTGCCAGCAGCCAGGACAGGTTAATAGGGTACTATGGCTACACCTTC; cdr3_aa: CASSQDRLIGYYGYTF
v_call: TRBV28; j_call: TRBJ1-1; clone_size: .; d_call: TRBD1; cdr3_nt: TGTGCCAGCAGTTTATCCCTACAGGGGGACACTGAAGCTTTCTTT; cdr3_aa: CASSLSLQGDTEAFF
v_call: TRBV5-5; j_call: TRBJ2-7; clone_size: .; d_call: .; cdr3_nt: TGTGCCAGCAGCTTGGAAGCCTCCTACGAGCAGTACTTC; cdr3_aa: CASSLEASYEQYF
v_call: TRBV30; j_call: TRBJ1-1; clone_size: .; d_call: .; cdr3_nt: TGTGCCTGGAACACCCCCCTGGGAGGGGACTTCGACACTGAAGCTTTCTTT; cdr3_aa: CAWNTPLGGDFDTEAFF
v_call: TRBV2; j_call: TRBJ2-1; clone_size: .; d_call: TRBD2; cdr3_nt: TGTGCCAGCAGTGAGGTAGGACTAGCGAAGTACAATGAGCAGTTCTTC; cdr3_aa: CASSEVGLAKYNEQFF
v_call: TRBV6-5; j_call: TRBJ1-4; clone_size: .; d_call: .; cdr3_nt: TGTGCCACCAGGGGCATGGGTAATGAAAAACTGTTTTTT; cdr3_aa: CATRGMGNEKLFF
v_call: TRBV27; j_call: TRBJ1-5; clone_size: once; d_call: .; cdr3_nt: TGTGCCAGCAGTATTATAGGGGCCAGCAATCAGCCCCAGCATTTT; cdr3_aa: CASSIIGASNQPQHF
v_call: TRBV6-1; j_call: TRBJ1-5; clone_size: .; d_call: .; cdr3_nt: TGTGCCAGCGACCGAGGGATATATAGCAATCAGCCCCAGCATTTT; cdr3_aa: CASDRGIYSNQPQHF
v_call: TRBV27; j_call: TRBJ2-3; clone_size: .; d_call: TRBD2; cdr3_nt: TGTGCCAGCAGTTCACGGACTAGCGGGGATACAGATACGCAGTATTTT; cdr3_aa: CASSSRTSGDTDTQYF
v_call: TRBV5-4; j_call: TRBJ1-6; clone_size: .; d_call: TRBD1; cdr3_nt: TGTGCCAGCAGGGTCGACAGGGGTAATTCACCCCTCCACTTT; cdr3_aa: CASRVDRGNSPLHF
v_call: TRBV12-5; j_call: TRBJ2-1; clone_size: once; d_call: TRBD1; cdr3_nt: TGTGCTAGTGGTTTAGGGACAGGGACCCCAAATGAGCAGTTCTTC; cdr3_aa: CASGLGTGTPNEQFF
v_call: TRBV6-1; j_call: TRBJ2-7; clone_size: .; d_call: TRBD2; cdr3_nt: TGTGCCAGCAGTGTATCCGGGACTAGCGGAACCTACGAGCAGTACTTC; cdr3_aa: CASSVSGTSGTYEQYF
v_call: TRBV6-5; j_call: TRBJ2-7; clone_size: .; d_call: TRBD1; cdr3_nt: TGTGCCAGCAGTTACCAAGCCGGGACAGGGTCCTACGAGCAGTACTTC; cdr3_aa: CASSYQAGTGSYEQYF
v_call: TRBV7-8; j_call: TRBJ2-7; clone_size: .; d_call: TRBD2; cdr3_nt: TGTGCCAGCAGCTTAGGGGGACTAGCGGGAGGGTACGAGCAGTACTTC; cdr3_aa: CASSLGGLAGGYEQYF
v_call: TRBV7-8; j_call: TRBJ1-2; clone_size: .; d_call: .; cdr3_nt: TGTGCCAGCAGCTTAGATGCAGGGAACTATGGCTACACCTTC; cdr3_aa: CASSLDAGNYGYTF
v_call: TRBV2; j_call: TRBJ2-7; clone_size: .; d_call: .; cdr3_nt: TGTGCCAGTCGCCTTACCGAGATCTACGAGCAGTACTTC; cdr3_aa: CASRLTEIYEQYF
v_call: TRBV6-6; j_call: TRBJ1-1; clone_size: .; d_call: .; cdr3_nt: TGTGCCAGCAGTTACGCCAACAGGTATGAAGCTTTCTTT; cdr3_aa: CASSYANRYEAFF
v_call: TRBV15; j_call: TRBJ1-4; clone_size: .; d_call: .; cdr3_nt: TGTGCCACCAGCAGAGGTCGGGATTCAACTAATGAAAAACTGTTTTTT; cdr3_aa: CATSRGRDSTNEKLFF
v_call: TRBV9; j_call: TRBJ1-4; clone_size: .; d_call: TRBD1; cdr3_nt: TGTGCCAGCAGCGCCGACAGGGGGATCGGTGAAAAACTGTTTTTT; cdr3_aa: CASSADRGIGEKLFF
v_call: TRBV19; j_call: TRBJ1-5; clone_size: .; d_call: .; cdr3_nt: TGTGCCAGTAGTATAGAGGGCAGGGGAGGGCAGCCCCAGCATTTT; cdr3_aa: CASSIEGRGGQPQHF
v_call: TRBV6-5; j_call: TRBJ2-1; clone_size: .; d_call: .; cdr3_nt: TGTGCCAGCAGTGACGCGGGGGCGGGTTATGAGCAGTTCTTC; cdr3_aa: CASSDAGAGYEQFF
v_call: TRBV4-1; j_call: TRBJ2-4; clone_size: .; d_call: .; cdr3_nt: TGCGCCAGCAGCGGAAACGCCGCTGGGCCCAAAAACATTCAGTACTTC; cdr3_aa: CASSGNAAGPKNIQYF
v_call: TRBV28; j_call: TRBJ1-2; clone_size: .; d_call: TRBD1; cdr3_nt: TGTGCCAGCAGTTTCCTACAGGGGGCGTATGGCTACACCTTC; cdr3_aa: CASSFLQGAYGYTF
v_call: TRBV7-9; j_call: TRBJ1-3; clone_size: .; d_call: TRBD1; cdr3_nt: TGTGCCAGCAGCAGCCCCCTGGGACAGCCAATCTCTGGAAACACCATATATTTT; cdr3_aa: CASSSPLGQPISGNTIYF
v_call: TRBV11-2; j_call: TRBJ1-1; clone_size: .; d_call: TRBD1; cdr3_nt: TGTGCCAGCAGCTTAACAGGGGGCACTGAAGCTTTCTTT; cdr3_aa: CASSLTGGTEAFF
v_call: TRBV19; j_call: TRBJ2-3; clone_size: .; d_call: .; cdr3_nt: TGTGCCGCTAAAAGGGGGGGCAGCACAGATACGCAGTATTTT; cdr3_aa: CAAKRGGSTDTQYF
v_call: TRBV29-1; j_call: TRBJ2-7; clone_size: once; d_call: .; cdr3_nt: TGCAGCGTGGTACTTTCCTACGAGCAGTACTTC; cdr3_aa: CSVVLSYEQYF
v_call: TRBV30; j_call: TRBJ2-7; clone_size: .; d_call: .; cdr3_nt: TGTGCCTGGAGTCTACTAAGCTACGAGCAGTACTTC; cdr3_aa: CAWSLLSYEQYF
v_call: TRBV6-5; j_call: TRBJ1-5; clone_size: once; d_call: .; cdr3_nt: TGTGCCAGCAGTTACGATGGCCGGGGGTCTGGGCCCCAGCATTTT; cdr3_aa: CASSYDGRGSGPQHF
v_call: TRBV28; j_call: TRBJ2-1; clone_size: .; d_call: TRBD2; cdr3_nt: TGTGCCAGCAGGACTTTGACTAGCGACTACAATGAGCAGTTCTTC; cdr3_aa: CASRTLTSDYNEQFF
v_call: TRBV19; j_call: TRBJ1-4; clone_size: .; d_call: .; cdr3_nt: TGTGCCAGTAGTGCCGTTACAGCAACTAATGAAAAACTGTTTTTT; cdr3_aa: CASSAVTATNEKLFF
v_call: TRBV10-3; j_call: TRBJ2-2; clone_size: .; d_call: TRBD1; cdr3_nt: TGTGCCATCAGTGAGACAGGACAGGGGGCCACCGGGGAGCTGTTTTTT; cdr3_aa: CAISETGQGATGELFF
v_call: TRBV9; j_call: TRBJ2-5; clone_size: .; d_call: TRBD2; cdr3_nt: TGTGCCAGCAGCGTTGGCCCTAGCGGGATGGAGACCCAGTACTTC; cdr3_aa: CASSVGPSGMETQYF
v_call: TRBV5-6; j_call: TRBJ2-1; clone_size: .; d_call: TRBD2; cdr3_nt: TGTGCCAGCAGGGGACTAGCCGACCGTAATGAGCAGTTCTTC; cdr3_aa: CASRGLADRNEQFF
v_call: TRBV9; j_call: TRBJ2-6; clone_size: .; d_call: .; cdr3_nt: TGTGCCAGCAGCCCCTACTCTGGGGCCAACGTCCTGACTTTC; cdr3_aa: CASSPYSGANVLTF
v_call: TRBV9; j_call: TRBJ1-3; clone_size: once; d_call: .; cdr3_nt: TGTGCCAGCAGCCTCGCGGGGGGTAATACTGGAAACACCATATATTTT; cdr3_aa: CASSLAGGNTGNTIYF
v_call: TRBV7-2; j_call: TRBJ2-4; clone_size: .; d_call: TRBD2; cdr3_nt: TGTGCCAGCAGCTTAGGGGGGACTATCAAAAACATTCAGTACTTC; cdr3_aa: CASSLGGTIKNIQYF
v_call: TRBV7-9; j_call: TRBJ2-1; clone_size: few; d_call: TRBD1; cdr3_nt: TGTGCCAGCAGCTTCGGGACAGGGGATTACAATGAGCAGTTCTTC; cdr3_aa: CASSFGTGDYNEQFF
v_call: TRBV6-1; j_call: TRBJ2-2; clone_size: .; d_call: .; cdr3_nt: TGTGCCAGCAGTGGAGCTAGCGCGAGACACACCGGGGAGCTGTTTTTT; cdr3_aa: CASSGASARHTGELFF
v_call: TRBV11-2; j_call: TRBJ1-1; clone_size: .; d_call: .; cdr3_nt: TGTGCCAGCAGCTTAGAGCCTTTCGGGGTAACGATGGCAAATGAAGCTTTCTTT; cdr3_aa: CASSLEPFGVTMANEAFF